This T cell receptor (beta chain) was identified during a study of T cells in Graves' hyperthyroidism and ophthalmopathy. Broader study findings: Researchers found most expanded thyroid clonotypes above 0.001 in blood as well. Ophthalmopathy was separated from stable hyperthyroidism by a 13 V-J model.

Patients were excluded for uncontrolled infection, other autoimmune disease, pregnancy or lactation. On the basis of clinical symptoms, serum thyroxine and TRAb, thyroid ultrasound and orbital computed tomography, diagnoses were made. It was RNA transcripts that yielded the amplified TCR beta CDR3 regions. HTBI primers drove first-round RT-PCR of the TCR CDR3. TCRdb re-analysed the multiplex PCR reads in MiXCR, keeping a single row per CDR3 protein. The sample carries more than 500,000 distinct CDR3 sequences, 40% to 50% recorded once. With respect to this clonotype: The antigen remains undetermined. At one end the junction does not follow the germline gene, possibly because of a read error.

The sequence was collected from an adult woman with Graves' disease, either hyperthyroidism or ophthalmopathy (not recorded which). The sequenced sample consisted of peripheral blood or thyroid tissue (not recorded which).

The DNA for the CDR3 is TGTGCCAGTCGGACCGGCAACACTGAAGCTTTC. Translating gives CASRTGNTEAF. The chain uses TRBV19 and TRBJ2-6; D unresolved. The CDR3 consists of 11 residues. Germline values: CDR1 LNHDA, CDR2 SQIVND (reference sequence).